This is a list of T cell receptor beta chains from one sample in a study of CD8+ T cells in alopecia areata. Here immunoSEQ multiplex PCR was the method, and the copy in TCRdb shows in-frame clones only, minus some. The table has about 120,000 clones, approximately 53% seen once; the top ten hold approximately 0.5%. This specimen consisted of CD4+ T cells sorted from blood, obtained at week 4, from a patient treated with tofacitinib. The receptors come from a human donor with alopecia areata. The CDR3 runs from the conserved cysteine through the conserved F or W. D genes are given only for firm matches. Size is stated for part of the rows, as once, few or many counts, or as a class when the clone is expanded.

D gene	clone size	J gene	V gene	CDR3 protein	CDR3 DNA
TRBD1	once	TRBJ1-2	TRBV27	CASSSDRLKWGYTF	TGTGCCAGCAGTTCGGACAGGCTTAAGTGGGGCTACACCTTC
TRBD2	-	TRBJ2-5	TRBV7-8	CASSLSGGTKETQYF	TGTGCCAGCAGCCTTAGCGGAGGGACTAAAGAGACCCAGTACTTC
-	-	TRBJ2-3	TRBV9	CASSEQGGRPDTQYF	TGTGCCAGCAGCGAACAGGGGGGGAGGCCAGATACGCAGTATTTT
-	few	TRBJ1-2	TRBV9	CASSVATKGYGYTF	TGTGCCAGCAGCGTAGCTACCAAGGGCTATGGCTACACCTTC
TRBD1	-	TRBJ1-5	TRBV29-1	CSVAGQGDQPQHF	TGCAGCGTTGCGGGACAGGGGGATCAGCCCCAGCATTTT
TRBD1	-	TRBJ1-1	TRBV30	CAWVTGKGLNTEAFF	TGTGCCTGGGTGACAGGGAAAGGGCTGAACACTGAAGCTTTCTTT
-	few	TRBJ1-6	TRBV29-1	CSVRDGVNSPLHF	TGCAGCGTTAGGGATGGGGTTAATTCACCCCTCCACTTT
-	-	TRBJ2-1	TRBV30	CAWAGTAYDEQFF	TGTGCCTGGGCAGGGACCGCCTACGATGAGCAGTTCTTC
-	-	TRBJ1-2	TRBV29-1	CSVEIQGVYGYTF	TGCAGCGTTGAAATCCAGGGCGTCTATGGCTACACCTTC
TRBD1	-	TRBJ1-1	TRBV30	CAWRAQQGGHTEAFF	TGTGCCTGGAGGGCCCAACAGGGGGGACACACTGAAGCTTTCTTT
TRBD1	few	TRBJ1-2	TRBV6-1	CASRPGQGANYGYTF	TGTGCCAGCAGGCCGGGACAGGGCGCTAACTATGGCTACACCTTC